Below, 14 T cell receptor beta chains from the same sample are listed, as sequenced in a study of cytomegalovirus exposure and HLA in healthy donors. A multiplex PCR was run with 60 Vbeta primers and 13 Jbeta primers. Clones were sequenced by immunoSEQ multiplex PCR, and TCRdb holds only the in-frame ones, with some missing. In the table there are 55,000 to 70,000 clones, 77% of which are singletons. The sequenced sample was PBMCs. The receptor source for this set is a male donor in good health and CMV-seropositive.

The chain employs TRBV7-2 and TRBJ1-5, with 7 bases lining up with TRBD1. From germline, CDR1 is SGHTA and CDR2 FQGNSA. V shed 2 bases, J shed 7 bases, and the junction held 11 bases outside the gene matches. This CDR3 region has 16 residues. CDR3 sequence: CASSLSPDRKVQPQHF. The DNA for the CDR3 is TGTGCCAGCAGCTTATCCCCGGACAGGAAGGTCCAGCCCCAGCATTTT.

Points on this clone: At one of its ends the junction is not consistent with the germline gene, which may arise from a read error. J is TRBJ2-2 and V is TRBV6-7; TRBD1 aligns across 7 bases. TRBV6-7 is an ORF; its function is uncertain. There are 17 residues in the CDR3. CDR3 nucleotides: TGTGCCAGCAGTTTACTCACACAGGGGCCGAACGCCGGGGAGCTGTTTTTT. Its protein product is CASSLLTQGPNAGELFF.

This clone was detected once. J is TRBJ2-7 and V is TRBV29-1, with 8 bases that match TRBD1. V trimming: 4 bases; J trimming: 0 bases; junction bases outside the gene matches: 5. Germline CDR1 and CDR2: SQVTM and ANQGSEA. This CDR3 region has 14 residues. CDR3 DNA: TGCAGCGTTGCGGGGGACAGGCGCTCCTACGAGCAGTACTTC. It encodes CSVAGDRRSYEQYF.

This clone has only one observation. Written as DNA, the CDR3 is TGTGCCAGTAGTCCCGGGAGGGGACAAAGCACAGATACGCAGTATTTT. It yields the protein CASSPGRGQSTDTQYF. V is TRBV19 and J is TRBJ2-3; 8 positions match TRBD2. CDR1 LNHDA and CDR2 SQIVND come from the germline V gene (reference sequence). V dropped 5 bases and J dropped 0; count of bases not matched to a gene: 7. The CDR3 contains 16 residues. The entire variable domain, with the rest obtained from reference TRBV19 and TRBJ2-3, is as follows: DGGITQSPKYLFRKEGQNVTLSCEQNLNHDAMYWYRQDPGQGLRLIYYSQIVNDFQKGDIAEGYSVSREKKESFPLTVTSAQKNPTAFYLCASSPGRGQSTDTQYFGPGTRLTVL.

The gene calls are TRBV7-9 and TRBJ2-1; 7 bases line up with TRBD1. V was pared by 6 bases and J by 2 bases, with 7 bases of the junction left unmatched. Germline-derived CDR1 and CDR2 are SEHNR and FQNEAQ (reference sequence). This CDR3 spans 15 amino acids. The DNA for the CDR3 is TGTGCCAGCAGTACGACAGGGACCGCCTACAATGAGCAGTTCTTC. It is translated as CASSTTGTAYNEQFF. Drawing the rest from reference TRBV7-9 and TRBJ2-1, the complete variable domain is DTGVSQNPRHKITKRGQNVTFRCDPISEHNRLYWYRQTLGQGPEFLTYFQNEAQLEKSRLLSDRFSAERPKGSFSTLEIQRTEQGDSAMYLCASSTTGTAYNEQFFGPGTRLTVL.

The chain joins TRBV4-2 to TRBJ2-3; TRBD1 aligns across 7 bases. CDR1 is LGHNA and CDR2 is YNFKEQ in the germline V gene. The junction had 12 bases not matched to a gene; V was cut back by 3 bases and J by 6 bases. The CDR3 contains 16 residues. CDR3 amino acids: CASSHGDRSVADTQYF. DNA for the CDR3: TGTGCCAGCAGCCATGGGGACAGATCGGTGGCGGATACGCAGTATTTT.

The chain joins TRBV2 to TRBJ1-1; 8 bases align to TRBD1. Germline trimming cut 0 bases from V and 1 base from J; bases unmatched to any gene: 7. Germline V gives CDR1 SNHLY, CDR2 FYNNEI. The CDR3 length is 17 residues. CDR3 DNA: TGTGCCAGCAGTGAAGCACCCGGACAGGGCGCGAACACTGAAGCTTTCTTT. Protein sequence: CASSEAPGQGANTEAFF.

The chain couples TRBV5-4 to TRBJ2-5; D gene uncertain. The J call may be wrong; the DNA end is better matched by TRBJ2-7. The CDR3 spans 12 residues. The germline CDR1 and CDR2 sequences are SGHNT and YYREEE (reference sequence). DNA of the CDR3: TGTGCCAGCAGCTTGGGTTCGAACGAGCAGTACTTC. Its translation is CASSLGSNEQYF.

This chain connects TRBV7-2 to TRBJ1-3; D gene uncertain. Germline CDR1 reads SGHTA; CDR2 reads FQGNSA. The CDR3 totals 16 residues. V gave up 4 bases and J gave up 0 bases, with 13 bases separating them. For the CDR3, the DNA is TGTGCCAGCAGCTCCCGTGCAGGAGGCTCTGGAAACACCATATATTTT. Encoded protein: CASSSRAGGSGNTIYF.

The V gene is TRBV9, the J gene TRBJ2-3; 7 bases fit TRBD1. Germline CDR1 reads SGDLS; CDR2 reads YYNGEE. CDR3 length: 15 residues. The junction had 9 bases not matched to a gene; V was cut back by 0 bases and J by 8 bases. In DNA, the CDR3 is TGTGCCAGCAGCGTAGGGGGACAGTACACCGGTACGCAGTATTTT. Translation: CASSVGGQYTGTQYF. Full variable domain (rest looked up from reference TRBV9 and TRBJ2-3): DSGVTQTPKHLITATGQRVTLRCSPRSGDLSVYWYQQSLDQGLQFLIQYYNGEERAKGNILERFSAQQFPDLHSELNLSSLELGDSALYFCASSVGGQYTGTQYFGPGTRLTVL.

This chain links TRBV27 with TRBJ1-1; unclear D gene. Trimming left V 3 bases short and J 6 bases short, with 8 bases between. The CDR3 has 12 amino acids. Per germline, CDR1 MNHEY and CDR2 SMNVEV (reference sequence). CDR3 bases: TGTGCCAGCAGTTTGCGCGGGTCTGAAGCTTTCTTT. Protein: CASSLRGSEAFF.

This clone appeared a few times. This chain connects TRBV5-6 to TRBJ1-1, with D unresolved. This CDR3 has 17 residues. Between the trimmed V and J ends, which lost 2 bases and 0 bases, there was a span of 17 bases. The V gene's germline CDR1 is SGHDT and CDR2 YYEEEE. As DNA, the CDR3 is TGTGCCAGCAGCTTCGAACGGGTAGTCCACATGAACACTGAAGCTTTCTTT. It encodes CASSFERVVHMNTEAFF.

The V and J genes are TRBV30 and TRBJ2-2; 10 bases agree with TRBD1. The germline gives CDR1 GTSNPN, CDR2 SVGIG (reference sequence). This CDR3 contains 13 residues. J gave up 7 bases and V 5 bases, and 4 bases lay outside the gene matches. CDR3 coding DNA: TGTGCCTGGTCGGACAGGGGGGTCGGGGAGCTGTTTTTT. It yields the protein CAWSDRGVGELFF.

The rearrangement uses TRBV30 and TRBJ2-7, with 12 bases that match TRBD2. Germline-derived CDR1 and CDR2 are GTSNPN and SVGIG (reference sequence). The J segment lost 1 base and the V segment lost 5 bases, leaving 12 bases of the junction unmatched. This CDR3 is 17 amino acids long. Written as DNA, the CDR3 is TGTGCCTGGGCCGGAGGTCTAGCGGGGGGGGGTTCCTACGAGCAGTACTTC. Translating gives CAWAGGLAGGGSYEQYF.